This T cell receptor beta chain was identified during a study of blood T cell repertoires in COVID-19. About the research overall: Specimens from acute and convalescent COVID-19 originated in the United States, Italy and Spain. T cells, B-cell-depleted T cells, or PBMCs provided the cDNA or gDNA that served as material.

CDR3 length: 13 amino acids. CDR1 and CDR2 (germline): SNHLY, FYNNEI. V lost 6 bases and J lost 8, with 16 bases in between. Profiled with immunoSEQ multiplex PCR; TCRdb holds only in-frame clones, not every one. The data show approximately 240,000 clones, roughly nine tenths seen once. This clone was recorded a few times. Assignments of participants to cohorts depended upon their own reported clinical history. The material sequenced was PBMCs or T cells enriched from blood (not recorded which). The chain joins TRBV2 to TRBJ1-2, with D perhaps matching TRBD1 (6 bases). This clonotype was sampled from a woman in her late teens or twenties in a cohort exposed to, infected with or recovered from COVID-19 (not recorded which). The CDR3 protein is CASRDGQSGGYTF. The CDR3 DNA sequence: TGTGCCAGCAGAGACGGACAGTCGGGCGGCTACACCTTC.